The present entry profiles one TCR beta chain with its context. Its antigen is unidentified. Treatment described: about 20 received Ad26.COV2.S at low or high dose, single or two shots; about 5 received placebo; per-sample allocation not given. Specimen acquisition occurred on day 63 following the initial vaccine or placebo injection. Cohort 1b enrolled adults aged 18-55 years in Boston. The data belong to a study of Ad26.COV2.S vaccination and SARS-CoV-2 variants. Looking at the study overall: Ad26.COV2.S was injected intramuscularly once or twice, 56 days apart. Overall study results and limits: It is possible that the TCR breadth and depth analyses underestimated the total T cell responses.

Clones were sequenced by immunoSEQ multiplex PCR, and TCRdb holds only the in-frame ones, with some missing. The data contain more than 400,000 clones, 90% of them singletons. Germline values: CDR1 WNHNN, CDR2 SYGVQD (reference sequence). CDR3 length: 15 amino acids. V dropped 4 bases and J dropped 12; count of bases not matched to a gene: 12. The material was peripheral blood, obtained in a trial of Ad26.COV2.S vaccine versus placebo. The V call is TRBV10-1, the J call TRBJ2-1; 10 bases align to TRBD2. This clonotype was sampled from a person aged 18-60 years who received the Ad26.COV2.S COVID-19 vaccine or a placebo. As DNA, the CDR3 is TGCGCCAGCAGTGGGACTAGCGGTTATGCCCCTAGGCAGTTCTTC. Its protein product is CASSGTSGYAPRQFF.